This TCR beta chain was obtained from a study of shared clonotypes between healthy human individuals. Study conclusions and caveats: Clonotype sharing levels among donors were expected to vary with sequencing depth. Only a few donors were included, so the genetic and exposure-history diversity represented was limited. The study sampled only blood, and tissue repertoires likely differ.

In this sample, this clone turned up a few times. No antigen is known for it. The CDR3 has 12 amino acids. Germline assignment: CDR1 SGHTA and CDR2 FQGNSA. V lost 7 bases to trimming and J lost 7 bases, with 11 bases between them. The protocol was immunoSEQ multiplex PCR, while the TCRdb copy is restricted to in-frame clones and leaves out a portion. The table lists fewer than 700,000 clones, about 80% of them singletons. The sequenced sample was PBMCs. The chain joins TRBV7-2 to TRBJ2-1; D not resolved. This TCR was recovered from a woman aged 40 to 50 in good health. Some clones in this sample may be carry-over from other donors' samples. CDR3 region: CASTKPRNEQFF. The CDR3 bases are TGTGCCAGCACAAAACCTAGAAATGAGCAGTTCTTC.